This TCR beta chain is from a study of CD8+CD57+ T cells in acquired aplastic anemia. Overall study context: Recorded DNA amounts for sorted CD4+ and CD8+ cells had an average of approximately 3.2 ug.

A note on this clonotype: The antigen is not known. A read error may explain this, as a much larger clone is one base away. The CDR3 carries no conserved terminal phenylalanine or tryptophan, so it likely arises from a read error.

Genomic DNA constituted the template upon which TCR beta VDJ and CDR3 profiling was performed. TCRdb reprocessed the reads with MiXCR, giving one entry per CDR3 protein. The data hold some 140,000 distinct CDR3 sequences, with 52% observed a single time. The CDR3 extends over 15 amino acids. Germline values: CDR1 PRHDT, CDR2 FYEKMQ (reference sequence). Trimming stripped 3 bases from V and 7 bases from J, with 18 bases between. Study-wide results and limits: There were approximately 27 CD8+ CDR3 sequences that occurred in both patients and controls.

Before being chosen for sequencing, patients had shown CD8+CD57+ cell expansion by flow cytometry. Every patient had severe acquired aplastic anemia. Blood came from patients not yet given any therapy. The TCR sequence derives from a human donor with aplastic anemia. Sequenced: sorted CD4+, CD8+, or CD8+CD57+ T cells (not recorded which) from PBMCs. V and J are TRBV13 and TRBJ1-1; D is possibly TRBD1 (5 bases). The CDR3 region has the DNA TGTGCCAGCAGCTTTGGGGGAGGTGGTTTGAGTGAAGCTTTCTCT. Translated: CASSFGGGGLSEAFS.